This T cell receptor (beta chain) was documented in a study of T cells in Graves' hyperthyroidism and ophthalmopathy. The CDR3 extends over 15 amino acids. V was shortened by 4 bases and J by 4 bases, with 17 bases between the two germline ends. Germline V gene lookup returns CDR1 SGHNT and CDR2 YYREEE (reference sequence). The investigators amplified TCR beta CDR3 regions from RNA transcripts. The primer set for the first-round RT-PCR of the TCR CDR3 was HTBI. TCRdb independently ran MiXCR on the multiplex PCR reads; one entry per CDR3 protein. The data contain some 800,000 distinct CDR3 sequences, 35% to 40% of them singletons.

This clonotype was obtained from a man between 18 and 29 years old with Graves' hyperthyroidism. Sequencing used blood. J is TRBJ1-2 and V is TRBV5-4, with D perhaps TRBD1 (5 bases). In DNA form, the CDR3 reads TGTGCCAGCAGCCGGACACCCGAGGGCCGCTATGGCTACACCTTC. This encodes CASSRTPEGRYGYTF.